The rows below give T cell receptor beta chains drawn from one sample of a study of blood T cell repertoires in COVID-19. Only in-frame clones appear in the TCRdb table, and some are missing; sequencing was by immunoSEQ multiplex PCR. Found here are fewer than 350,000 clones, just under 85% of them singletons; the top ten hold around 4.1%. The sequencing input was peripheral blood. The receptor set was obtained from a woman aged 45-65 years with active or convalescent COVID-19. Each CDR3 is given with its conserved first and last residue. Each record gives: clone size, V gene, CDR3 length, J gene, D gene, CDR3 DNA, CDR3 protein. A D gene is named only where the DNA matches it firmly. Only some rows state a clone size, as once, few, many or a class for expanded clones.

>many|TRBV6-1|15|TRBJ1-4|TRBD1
TGTGCCAGCAGTGATGGGACAGGGGGCCATGAAAAACTGTTTTTT
CASSDGTGGHEKLFF
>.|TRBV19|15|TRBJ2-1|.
TGTGCCAGTGATTGGACTCTTAGCTCCTACAATGAGCAGTTCTTC
CASDWTLSSYNEQFF
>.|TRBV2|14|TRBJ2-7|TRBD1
TGTGCCAGCAGTGACCGGGACAGGGGCCACGAGCAGTACTTC
CASSDRDRGHEQYF
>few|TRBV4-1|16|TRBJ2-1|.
TGCGCCAGCAGCCATACCCCGGGAGAATATGATAATGAGCAGTTCTTC
CASSHTPGEYDNEQFF
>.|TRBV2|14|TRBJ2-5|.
TGTGCCAGCAGCCGGGACAGCGGGGGAGAGACCCAGTACTTC
CASSRDSGGETQYF
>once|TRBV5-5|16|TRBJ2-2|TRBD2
TGTGCCAGCAGCTTGGTAGCGGGAGTAGGTAGCGGGGAGCTGTTTTTT
CASSLVAGVGSGELFF
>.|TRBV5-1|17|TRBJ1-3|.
TGCGCCAGCAGCTATGCCCCCCAGTTTGTCTCTGGAAACACCATATATTTT
CASSYAPQFVSGNTIYF
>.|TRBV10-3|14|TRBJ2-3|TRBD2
TGTGCCATCAGTATAGCGGGAGTTGGGGATACGCAGTATTTT
CAISIAGVGDTQYF
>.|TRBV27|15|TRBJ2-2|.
TGTGCCAGCAGTTTTACCGCAGGGTGGACCGGGGAGCTGTTTTTT
CASSFTAGWTGELFF
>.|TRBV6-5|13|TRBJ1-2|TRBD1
TGTGCCAGCAGTCCAGGGGGCATTTATGGCTACACCTTC
CASSPGGIYGYTF
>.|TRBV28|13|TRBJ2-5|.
TGTGCCAGCAGTTTAGGCAGGGAAGAGACCCAGTACTTC
CASSLGREETQYF